Reported below is one T cell receptor beta chain. V was shortened by 5 bases and J by 9 bases, with 20 bases between the two germline ends. In germline, CDR1 is SGHTA, CDR2 FQGNSA. The CDR3 totals 16 residues. A sample-barcoded 5' primer and a J-beta primer mix were used in a second PCR of roughly 7 to 12 cycles. TCRdb analysed the 5' RACE reads with MiXCR anew, one entry per CDR3 protein. Here the sample spans roughly 2 million distinct CDR3 sequences, roughly 50% being singletons. The data originate from a study of blood T cells in healthy people across ages. The sample taken for sequencing was blood. The chain combines TRBV7-2 with TRBJ1-6; possibly TRBD1 for D (5 bases). This TCR derives from a woman in her thirties or forties in good health. CDR3 nucleotides: TGTGCCAGCAGCCCCGTTGGGCAGGGAAGGTTTTCACCCCTCCACTTT. Its protein is CASSPVGQGRFSPLHF.